Below, 32 T cell receptor beta chains from the same sample are listed, as sequenced in a study of blood T cell repertoires in COVID-19. The repertoire was sequenced with immunoSEQ multiplex PCR; TCRdb's copy has only in-frame clones and lacks some. The table records nearly 55,000 clones, around 80% of them present only once. Sequencing was performed on peripheral blood. Receptors originate from a human donor with active or convalescent COVID-19. The donor label of this sample is uncertain.

The table lists this clone with a count of one. This chain links TRBV5-8 with TRBJ2-2; 9 bases line up with TRBD2. Germline assignment: CDR1 SGHTS and CDR2 YDEGEE. The trim removed 4 bases at V and 3 bases at J, leaving 10 bases unmatched. The CDR3 is made up of 17 amino acids. The CDR3 reads CASSLGVAGDYTGELFF. Written as DNA, the CDR3 is TGTGCCAGCAGCCTCGGGGTAGCGGGAGATTACACCGGGGAGCTGTTTTTT.

This clone was seen repeatedly, ten times or more. The V gene is TRBV15, the J gene TRBJ2-1; 12 positions match TRBD2. This CDR3 has 16 residues. The V gene's germline CDR1 is LNHNV and CDR2 YYDKDF (reference sequence). V dropped 5 bases and J dropped 7; count of bases not matched to a gene: 9. The CDR3 sequence is CATSRWTSGIVNEQFF. The CDR3 region has the DNA TGTGCCACCAGCCGGTGGACTAGCGGGATTGTAAATGAGCAGTTCTTC.

By sample fraction, this clone is medium-sized. The CDR3 loop is CASSLGQGDMNEQFF. The CDR3 DNA is TGTGCCAGCAGCTTAGGACAGGGGGACATGAATGAGCAGTTCTTC. The J gene is TRBJ2-1, the V gene TRBV7-3, with TRBD1 matching over 10 bases. V dropped 2 bases and J dropped 7; count of bases not matched to a gene: 5. Germline values: CDR1 SGHTA, CDR2 FQGTGA. This CDR3 region has 15 residues.

The chain has TRBV4-1 and TRBJ2-1, with D possibly matching TRBD1 (6 bases). Germline CDR1 and CDR2: MGHRA and YSYEKL. The ends were cut back, 6 bases at V and 7 bases at J, with 28 bases in the middle. This CDR3 is built from 18 residues. Here the CDR3 reads CASSYPARRVGGRNEQFF. The CDR3 nucleotides are TGCGCCAGCAGTTACCCGGCTCGAAGAGTAGGGGGTAGGAATGAGCAGTTCTTC.

In its sample, this clone is medium-sized (0.01 to 0.1%). The J gene is TRBJ2-7, the V gene TRBV28; 7 positions match TRBD2. The germline CDR1 and CDR2 sequences are MDHEN and SYDVKM. The CDR3 is 15 residues long. Trimming cost V 5 bases and J 2 bases; bases outside gene matches: 9. The CDR3 region has the DNA TGTGCCAGCAGTAAAACAAGGGACTACACCTACGAGCAGTACTTC. Translation: CASSKTRDYTYEQYF.

This clone was counted once. The rearrangement links TRBV7-8 to TRBJ2-6; possibly TRBD2 for D (7 bases). This CDR3 spans 13 amino acids. Germline V CDR1 and CDR2: SGHVS, FQNEAQ. DNA of the CDR3: TGTCGGGGGGCTTTCTCTGGGGCCAACGTCCTGACTTTC. Translating it yields CRGAFSGANVLTF.

The chain joins TRBV4-1 to TRBJ1-1; D unresolved. The length of the CDR3 is 13 residues. Per germline, CDR1 MGHRA and CDR2 YSYEKL. The germline V and J ends were trimmed by 2 bases and 5 bases, with 9 bases remaining between them. The DNA for the CDR3 is TGCGCCAGCAGCCAAATGGACTTTACTGAAGCTTTCTTT. Residues: CASSQMDFTEAFF.

A single count supports this clone. The rearrangement links TRBV9 to TRBJ2-7; 10 bases fit TRBD1. The V and J ends lost 3 bases and 4 bases, in that order; junction bases with no gene match: 10. The CDR3 runs 16 residues. Germline CDR1 SGDLS, CDR2 YYNGEE. CDR3 loop: CASSEGPTGGGYEQYF. CDR3 bases: TGTGCCAGCAGCGAGGGGCCGACAGGGGGCGGGTACGAGCAGTACTTC.

Of note for this clone: Other DNA sequences in this specimen translate into the identical CDR3. The J gene is TRBJ2-2, the V gene TRBV5-1; TRBD1 matches 7 bases. This CDR3 has 15 residues. Trimming cost V 4 bases and J 3 bases; bases outside gene matches: 6. Germline values: CDR1 SGHRS, CDR2 YFSETQ. The CDR3 DNA reads as TGCGCCAGCAGCCTCCGGGACAGAGACACCGGGGAGCTGTTTTTT. Encoded protein: CASSLRDRDTGELFF.

This clone showed up just a few times. V usage is TRBV4-2 and J usage is TRBJ2-4, with D maybe TRBD2 (6 bases). Germline loops: CDR1 LGHNA, CDR2 YNFKEQ. V shed 1 base and J shed 0 bases, with 10 bases lying between them. The CDR3 is 16 residues long. CDR3 region: CASSQVADLAKNIQYF. In nucleotides, the CDR3 is TGTGCCAGCAGCCAAGTAGCGGATCTAGCCAAAAACATTCAGTACTTC.

The chain links TRBV5-1 to TRBJ2-7; TRBD2 aligns across 9 bases. Trimming at V came to 4 bases and at J to 6 bases, leaving 11 bases not matched to a gene. The germline V gene encodes CDR1 SGHRS and CDR2 YFSETQ. CDR3 size: 15 residues. The chain's CDR3 is CASSPWAGGPGEQYF. The CDR3 coding sequence is TGCGCCAGCAGCCCCTGGGCGGGAGGGCCTGGCGAGCAGTACTTC.

The chain joins TRBV9 to TRBJ2-3, with 10 bases aligning to TRBD2. The germline V gene encodes CDR1 SGDLS and CDR2 YYNGEE. The V gene end was trimmed by 0 bases and the J gene end by 5 bases; junction bases not matched to a gene: 6. The CDR3 is 16 amino acids. This CDR3 reads CASSVASGRAVDTQYF. CDR3 nucleotide sequence: TGTGCCAGCAGCGTAGCCAGCGGGAGGGCTGTAGATACGCAGTATTTT.

The V and J genes are TRBV19 and TRBJ2-3, with D possibly matching TRBD2 (6 bases). Deletions cut 7 bases from V and 6 bases from J, with 17 bases between. CDR1 and CDR2 (germline): LNHDA, SQIVND (reference sequence). This CDR3 contains 14 residues. The CDR3: CASTYSGSSDTQYF. Here the CDR3 DNA reads TGTGCCAGTACCTATAGCGGTTCAAGCGATACGCAGTATTTT. Combining the CDR3 with reference TRBV19 and TRBJ2-3 gives the whole variable domain DGGITQSPKYLFRKEGQNVTLSCEQNLNHDAMYWYRQDPGQGLRLIYYSQIVNDFQKGDIAEGYSVSREKKESFPLTVTSAQKNPTAFYLCASTYSGSSDTQYFGPGTRLTVL.

The chain couples TRBV11-3 to TRBJ2-5, with D perhaps TRBD2 (5 bases). The CDR3 spans 13 residues. Germline CDR1 and CDR2: SGHNT and YENEEA. With 1 base removed from V and 5 bases from J, the gap between germline ends came to 8 bases. The CDR3 reads CASSLGPGETQYF. CDR3 DNA sequence: TGTGCCAGCAGCTTAGGGCCGGGGGAGACCCAGTACTTC.

This sequence joins TRBV9 and TRBJ2-7, with D possibly TRBD2 on 6 matching bases. The germline V gene has CDR1 SGDLS and CDR2 YYNGEE. Trimming stripped 0 bases from V and 3 bases from J, with 13 bases between. The CDR3 contains 15 residues. The DNA of the CDR3 is TGTGCCAGCAGCGTAGGGAGGGGCGTCGGCTACGAGCAGTACTTC. Translated, it gives CASSVGRGVGYEQYF.

The rearrangement uses TRBV6-4 and TRBJ2-1, with TRBD2 identical over 10 bases. From germline, CDR1 is MRHNA and CDR2 SNTAGT. Trimming removed 6 bases from V and 8 bases from J; junction bases left unmatched: 7. The CDR3 spans 14 residues. The CDR3 reads CASRTGLARHEQFF. The CDR3 bases are TGTGCCAGCAGGACGGGACTAGCGAGGCATGAGCAGTTCTTC.

A few counts support this clone. CDR3 residues: CASSPKIRDSPSGANVLTF. The CDR3 DNA reads TGTGCCAGCAGCCCTAAGATACGGGATTCCCCCTCTGGGGCCAACGTCCTGACTTTC. V gene TRBV7-9 combines with J gene TRBJ2-6, with a possible D match to TRBD2 (5 bases). From germline, CDR1 is SEHNR and CDR2 FQNEAQ (reference sequence). The CDR3 contains 19 residues. V was trimmed by 5 bases and J by 0 bases, leaving 20 bases between them.

V usage is TRBV9 and J usage is TRBJ1-5, with TRBD1 identical over 10 bases. Trimming removed 3 bases from V and 5 bases from J; junction bases left unmatched: 5. The germline CDR1 and CDR2 sequences are SGDLS and YYNGEE. CDR3 length: 15 residues. The CDR3 bases are TGTGCCAGCAGCGCGACAGGGGGCGTTGATCAGCCCCAGCATTTT. Residues: CASSATGGVDQPQHF.

The chain recombines TRBV7-2 with TRBJ2-7; TRBD1 is a possible D gene (5 bases). The CDR3 runs 14 residues. The ends were cut back, 5 bases at V and 2 bases at J, with 13 bases in the middle. CDR1 and CDR2 (germline): SGHTA, FQGNSA. In nucleotides, the CDR3 is TGTGCCAGCAGCCCGCGGACAAGCCCCTACGAGCAGTACTTC. Its translation: CASSPRTSPYEQYF. The full variable domain, its missing parts supplied by reference TRBV7-2 and TRBJ2-7, is GAGVSQSPSNKVTEKGKDVELRCDPISGHTALYWYRQSLGQGLEFLIYFQGNSAPDKSGLPSDRFSAERTGGSVSTLTIQRTQQEDSAVYLCASSPRTSPYEQYFGPGTRLTVT.

The chain recombines TRBV9 with TRBJ2-7; 7 nucleotides align to TRBD2. The trim removed 0 bases at V and 4 bases at J, leaving 4 bases unmatched. Germline CDR1 SGDLS, CDR2 YYNGEE. The CDR3 spans 14 residues. CDR3 nucleotide sequence: TGTGCCAGCAGCGTAGGGGGGAGGGTGTACGAGCAGTACTTC. Encoded protein: CASSVGGRVYEQYF.

CDR3 loop: CASSEVSVHEQFF. The CDR3, as DNA: TGTGCCAGCAGTGAAGTAAGCGTGCATGAGCAGTTCTTC. This rearrangement joins TRBV6-1 to TRBJ2-1; unclear D gene. The CDR3 runs 13 residues. V was shortened by 1 base and J by 8 bases, with 9 bases between the two germline ends. CDR1 is MNHNS, CDR2 SASEGT, per germline.

The chain joins TRBV3-1 (or the pseudogene TRBV3-2) to TRBJ2-1, with 10 bases that match TRBD2. Germline V lookup: CDR1 LGHDT, CDR2 YNNKEL (reference sequence). The V and J ends lost 5 bases and 8 bases, in that order; junction bases with no gene match: 12. This CDR3 region has 16 residues. The CDR3 bases are TGTGCCAGCAGCACCCCAAGGCTAGCGGGAGTGGATGAGCAGTTCTTC. Amino acid sequence: CASSTPRLAGVDEQFF.

The rearrangement joins TRBV7-2 to TRBJ2-1; 13 bases match TRBD2. Germline V gene data show CDR1 as SGHTA and CDR2 as FQGNSA. The length of the CDR3 is 15 residues. The V and J ends lost 2 bases and 9 bases, in that order; junction bases with no gene match: 4. Here the CDR3 DNA reads TGTGCCAGCAGCTTAACTAGCGGGAGGGTGGGTGAGCAGTTCTTC. Protein: CASSLTSGRVGEQFF.

The chain recombines TRBV6-5 with TRBJ2-5, with TRBD2 matching 9 bases. Trimming removed 5 bases from V and 5 bases from J; junction bases left unmatched: 9. This CDR3 spans 15 amino acids. CDR1 and CDR2 from the germline V gene are MNHEY and SVGAGI. CDR3 bases: TGTGCCAGCAGTCCAATTGGAACTAGCGGGGAGACCCAGTACTTC. It specifies CASSPIGTSGETQYF.

This chain joins TRBV7-2 and TRBJ2-1, with a possible D match to TRBD2 (5 bases). The CDR3 consists of 13 residues. Per germline, CDR1 SGHTA and CDR2 FQGNSA. Trimming stripped 7 bases from V and 6 bases from J, with 13 bases between. CDR3 protein: CASTSGRGNEQFF. CDR3 nucleotide sequence: TGTGCCAGCACCTCCGGACGGGGCAATGAGCAGTTCTTC.

The chain carries TRBV9 and TRBJ2-1; TRBD2 matches at 9 bases. This CDR3 region has 15 residues. Germline lookup yields CDR1 SGDLS and CDR2 YYNGEE. V was pared by 3 bases and J by 4 bases, with 5 bases of the junction left unmatched. In DNA form, the CDR3 reads TGTGCCAGCAGCGCTAGCGGGAACACATACAATGAGCAGTTCTTC. Protein product: CASSASGNTYNEQFF.

This clone has only one observation. This chain uses TRBV6-5 with TRBJ1-2; weak D call: TRBD1 (6 bases). CDR3 length equals 13 residues. CDR1 and CDR2 from the germline V gene are MNHEY and SVGAGI. Trimming stripped 2 bases from V and 11 bases from J, with 15 bases between. The CDR3 spells CASSYATGGGYTF. The DNA for the CDR3 is TGTGCCAGCAGTTACGCGACGGGAGGGGGATACACCTTC.

By sample share, this clone is medium-sized. V gene TRBV28 combines with J gene TRBJ2-3; D is uncertain. The CDR3 runs 14 residues. V lost 6 bases to trimming and J lost 5 bases, with 15 bases between them. The germline CDR1 and CDR2 sequences are MDHEN and SYDVKM. In DNA, the CDR3 is TGTGCCAGCAGCCGCGTTAACGGCGGAGATACGCAGTATTTT. As protein: CASSRVNGGDTQYF.

This chain links TRBV4-3 with TRBJ2-1; no clear D gene. With 0 bases removed from V and 4 bases from J, the gap between germline ends came to 10 bases. The germline CDR1 and CDR2 sequences are LGHNA and YSLEER. This CDR3 contains 15 residues. CDR3 sequence: CASSQEAGVYNEQFF. CDR3 sequence (DNA): TGCGCCAGCAGCCAAGAGGCAGGTGTTTACAATGAGCAGTTCTTC.

This chain links TRBV5-1 with TRBJ1-2, with TRBD1 matching over 9 bases. The CDR3 is 14 amino acids. Per germline, CDR1 SGHRS and CDR2 YFSETQ. With V trimmed by 4 bases and J by 6 bases, 7 bases remained unmatched. The CDR3 DNA follows: TGCGCCAGCAGCACCGGGACAGGGTTCGATGGCTACACCTTC. Encoded protein: CASSTGTGFDGYTF.

The count of this clone is one. The chain is built from TRBV7-6 and TRBJ2-5, with D maybe TRBD2 (6 bases). The V and J ends lost 0 bases and 5 bases respectively, with 13 bases between them. The length of the CDR3 is 15 residues. CDR1 and CDR2 from the germline V gene are SGHVS and FNYEAQ. CDR3: CASSLAIGGGETQYF. The DNA for the CDR3 is TGTGCCAGCAGCTTAGCGATCGGGGGAGGCGAGACCCAGTACTTC.

This clone was detected a few times. The chain uses TRBV3-1 (or the pseudogene TRBV3-2) and TRBJ1-3, with a possible D match to TRBD1 (5 bases). Trimming removed 4 bases at V and 0 bases at J, with 16 bases between. Germline V CDR1 and CDR2: LGHDT, YNNKEL (reference sequence). The CDR3 has 17 residues. The CDR3 protein is CASSPTLTASSGNTIYF. The CDR3 DNA follows: TGTGCCAGCAGCCCGACTTTGACAGCGAGCTCTGGAAACACCATATATTTT.